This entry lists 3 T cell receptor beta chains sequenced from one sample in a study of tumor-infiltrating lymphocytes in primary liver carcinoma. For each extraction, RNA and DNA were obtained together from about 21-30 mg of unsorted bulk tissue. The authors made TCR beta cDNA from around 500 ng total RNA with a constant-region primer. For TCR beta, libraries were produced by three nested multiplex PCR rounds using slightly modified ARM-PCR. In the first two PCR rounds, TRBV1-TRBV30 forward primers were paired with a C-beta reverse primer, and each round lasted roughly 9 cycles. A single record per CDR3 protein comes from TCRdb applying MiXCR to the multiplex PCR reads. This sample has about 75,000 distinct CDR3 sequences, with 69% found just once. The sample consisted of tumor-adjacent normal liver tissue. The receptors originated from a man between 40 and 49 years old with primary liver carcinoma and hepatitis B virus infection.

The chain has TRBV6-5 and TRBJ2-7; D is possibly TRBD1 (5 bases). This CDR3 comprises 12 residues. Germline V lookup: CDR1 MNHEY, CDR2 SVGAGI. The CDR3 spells CASGHYSYEQYF. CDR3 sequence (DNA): TGTGCAAGTGGACACTACTCCTACGAGCAGTACTTC.

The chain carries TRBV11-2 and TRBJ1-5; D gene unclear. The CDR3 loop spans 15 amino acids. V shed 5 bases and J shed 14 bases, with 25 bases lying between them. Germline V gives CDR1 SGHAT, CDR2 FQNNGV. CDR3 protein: CASSLGQQLNQPKHF. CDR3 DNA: TGTGCCAGCAGCCTAGGGCAACAGCTCAATCAACCCAAGCATTTT.

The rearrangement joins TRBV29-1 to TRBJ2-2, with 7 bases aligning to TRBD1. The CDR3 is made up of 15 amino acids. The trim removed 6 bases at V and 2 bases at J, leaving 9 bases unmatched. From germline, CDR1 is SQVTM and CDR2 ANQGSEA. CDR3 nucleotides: TGCAGCGTCAGGGGGACAATGAAAAACACCGGGGAGCTGTTTTTT. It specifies CSVRGTMKNTGELFF.